These 26 T cell receptor beta chains share one sample of origin, sequenced in a study of response to subunit inactivated influenza vaccine. Each CDR3 protein is one row after TCRdb ran MiXCR on the RT-PCR reads. Among more than 550,000 distinct CDR3 sequences listed, 10% to 15% were seen once. The material sequenced was PBMCs from blood, taken on the day of vaccination. Receptors originate from a man aged 50 to 59 who received an inactivated influenza vaccine.

J is TRBJ2-5 and V is TRBV18; possible D gene TRBD1, 5 bases. Trimming stripped 3 bases from V and 5 bases from J, with 10 bases between. Germline loops: CDR1 KGHSH, CDR2 LQKENI. This CDR3 has 13 amino acids. The CDR3, as DNA: TGTGCCAGCTCACCTAACAAGGGGGAGACCCAGTACTTC. Protein sequence: CASSPNKGETQYF.

This clonotype turned up a few times. The chain uses TRBV12-3 or TRBV12-4 and TRBJ1-4; no firm D call. V lost 3 bases and J lost 4, with 9 bases in between. The CDR3 sequence is 14 residues long. The CDR3 DNA is TGTGCCAGCAGTTTTGGGCACCTTAATGAAAAACTGTTTTTT. It specifies CASSFGHLNEKLFF.

This clonotype was seen a few times. The V gene is TRBV6-1, the J gene TRBJ2-1, with unresolved D. The germline V and J ends were trimmed by 3 bases and 6 bases, with 9 bases remaining between them. The germline V gene has CDR1 MNHNS and CDR2 SASEGT. This CDR3 comprises 13 residues. The CDR3: CASSDRFRNEQFF. In DNA, the CDR3 is TGTGCCAGCAGTGACAGATTTCGCAATGAGCAGTTCTTC.

Many counts were recorded for this clonotype. The V call is TRBV4-3, the J call TRBJ2-2, with 10 bases lining up with TRBD2. Trimming at V came to 1 base and at J to 5 bases, leaving 4 bases not matched to a gene. This CDR3 region has 16 residues. The germline CDR1 and CDR2 sequences are LGHNA and YSLEER. For the CDR3, the DNA is TGCGCCAGCAGCCAAGGTCTAGCGGGAGTTACCGGGGAGCTGTTTTTT. Amino acid sequence: CASSQGLAGVTGELFF.

This clonotype was observed a handful of times. The J gene is TRBJ2-5, the V gene TRBV5-1; TRBD1 might be the D (5 bases). V was clipped by 1 base and J by 5 bases, with 18 bases between them. The germline V gene encodes CDR1 SGHRS and CDR2 YFSETQ. The CDR3 runs to 16 residues. The CDR3: CASSLSDIGAVETQYF. DNA for the CDR3: TGCGCCAGCAGCTTGTCAGATATTGGGGCCGTGGAGACCCAGTACTTC.

The table lists this clonotype with a few counts. The J gene is TRBJ2-2, the V gene TRBV29-1, with D perhaps TRBD2 (5 bases). Trimming stripped 3 bases from V and 3 bases from J, with 17 bases between. CDR1 and CDR2 from the germline V gene are SQVTM and ANQGSEA. This CDR3 contains 16 residues. The CDR3 sequence: CSVEDSSGLYTGELFF. The CDR3 nucleotides are TGCAGCGTTGAGGATTCGTCGGGGTTATACACCGGGGAGCTGTTTTTT.

The chain combines TRBV5-1 with TRBJ2-7, with D perhaps matching TRBD2 (6 bases). This CDR3 is 15 amino acids long. Germline CDR1 and CDR2: SGHRS and YFSETQ. V shed 4 bases and J shed 6 bases, with 20 bases lying between them. CDR3 region: CASSDLGTLSGEQYF. The DNA of the CDR3 is TGCGCCAGCAGCGACCTGGGCACCCTTAGCGGCGAGCAGTACTTC.

This clonotype was observed many times. The chain employs TRBV5-1 and TRBJ2-7, with D tentatively TRBD1 or TRBD2 (5 bases each). Germline assignment: CDR1 SGHRS and CDR2 YFSETQ. Trimming shortened V by 4 bases and J by 5 bases, and 13 bases separated the two germline ends. The CDR3 sequence is 13 residues long. The CDR3 is CASSNSRDHEQYF. The DNA of the CDR3 is TGCGCCAGCAGCAATTCCCGGGACCACGAGCAGTACTTC.

This clonotype was counted a few times. V usage is TRBV29-1 and J usage is TRBJ1-2; TRBD1 matches 7 bases. The V segment lost 4 bases and the J segment 7 bases; nucleotides outside the gene matches: 6. The CDR3 spans 12 residues. Per germline, CDR1 SQVTM and CDR2 ANQGSEA. CDR3: CSVGDSLPGYTF. The DNA for the CDR3 is TGCAGCGTTGGGGACAGCCTTCCTGGCTACACCTTC.

In DNA form, the CDR3 reads TGCAGTGCTACGAGTTATAACTATGGCTACACCTTC. Protein product: CSATSYNYGYTF. The rearrangement joins TRBV20-1 to TRBJ1-2; D not resolved. The CDR3 has 12 amino acids. Germline V gene sequence: CDR1 DFQATT, CDR2 SNEGSKA (reference sequence). The V end lost 4 bases, the J end lost 1 base, and 7 bases lay between the germline ends.

This clonotype was picked up a small number of times. V gene TRBV24-1 combines with J gene TRBJ2-2; D gene uncertain. The CDR3 spans 13 residues. Germline CDR1 is KGHDR and CDR2 is SFDVKD. Trimming removed 7 bases from V and 3 bases from J, with 8 bases in between. Here the CDR3 DNA reads TGTGCCACCAGCACCTATGACACCGGGGAGCTGTTTTTT. Its protein product is CATSTYDTGELFF.

This clonotype was detected a few times. The V gene is TRBV6-2 or TRBV6-3, the J gene TRBJ2-2; perhaps TRBD1 as D (5 bases). The germline CDR1 and CDR2 sequences are MNHEY and SVGEGT. With 5 bases removed from V and 4 bases from J, the gap between germline ends came to 17 bases. This CDR3 region has 16 residues. CDR3 amino acids: CASSGHRQTGTGELFF. In DNA, the CDR3 is TGTGCCAGCAGTGGCCACCGACAGACTGGCACCGGGGAGCTGTTTTTT.

This clonotype was counted many times. The rearrangement joins TRBV29-1 to TRBJ2-1, with D maybe TRBD2 (5 bases). V was clipped by 1 base and J by 4 bases, with 11 bases between them. Germline values: CDR1 SQVTM, CDR2 ANQGSEA. This CDR3 contains 14 residues. The CDR3 loop reads CSVEGLAEYNEQFF. In DNA, the CDR3 is TGCAGCGTTGAAGGGCTAGCAGAGTACAATGAGCAGTTCTTC.

This chain connects TRBV29-1 to TRBJ2-1; 13 bases map to TRBD2. Germline V CDR1 and CDR2: SQVTM, ANQGSEA. The V and J ends lost 5 bases and 7 bases, in that order; junction bases with no gene match: 8. There are 15 residues in the CDR3. The CDR3 region is CSVSSGTSGKNEQFF. The CDR3 bases are TGCAGCGTTTCCTCCGGGACTAGCGGGAAGAATGAGCAGTTCTTC.

There are a few counts of this clonotype. The chain links TRBV4-2 to TRBJ1-1; 7 bases align to TRBD1. The CDR3 has 16 amino acids. CDR1 is LGHNA, CDR2 YNFKEQ, per germline. Trimming removed 1 base from V and 3 bases from J; junction bases left unmatched: 8. The CDR3: CASSQGQGITDTEAFF. The CDR3 coding sequence is TGTGCCAGCAGCCAAGGACAGGGTATAACGGACACTGAAGCTTTCTTT.

The J gene is TRBJ2-4, the V gene TRBV3-1; 12 bases match TRBD1. The CDR3 spans 16 residues. After removal of 2 bases from V and 4 bases from J, the junction contained 3 bases not matched to a gene. CDR1 and CDR2 from the germline V gene are LGHDT and YNNKEL (reference sequence). CDR3: CASSQWDRGRKNIQYF. The CDR3 coding sequence is TGTGCCAGCAGCCAATGGGACAGGGGGCGGAAAAACATTCAGTACTTC.

This clonotype was detected a few times. V is TRBV3-1 and J is TRBJ2-1, with D perhaps matching TRBD2 (5 bases). Looked up from germline, CDR1 is LGHDT and CDR2 is YNNKEL (reference sequence). CDR3 size: 16 residues. The V end was cut by 2 bases, the J end by 10 bases, with 21 bases between. The CDR3 region has the DNA TGTGCCAGCAGCCAATCGTTTATGGCTATAGCGAGCGAGCAGTTCTTC. Protein product: CASSQSFMAIASEQFF.

The V gene is TRBV7-2, the J gene TRBJ2-4; the D call may be TRBD1 or TRBD2 (7 bases each). V gave up 4 bases and J gave up 3 bases, with 16 bases separating them. Germline V gene data show CDR1 as SGHTA and CDR2 as FQGNSA. The CDR3 totals 16 residues. As DNA, the CDR3 is TGTGCCAGCAGCTCTCCGGGGGGACAGCACAAAAACATTCAGTACTTC. As protein: CASSSPGGQHKNIQYF.

This clonotype was seen more than once but under ten times. This rearrangement joins TRBV6-8 to TRBJ2-3; D is undetermined. The CDR3 totals 20 residues. In germline, CDR1 is MNHGY, CDR2 SAAAGT. Trimming shortened V by 0 bases and J by 2 bases, and 24 bases separated the two germline ends. CDR3 sequence reads: CASSYSKQCWSTANTDTQYF. DNA for the CDR3: TGTGCCAGCAGTTACTCGAAACAGTGCTGGAGCACCGCCAACACAGATACGCAGTATTTT.

V usage is TRBV7-2 and J usage is TRBJ2-7, with 10 bases that match TRBD2. The CDR3 totals 17 residues. J was trimmed by 2 bases and V by 0 bases; bases with no gene match: 7. Looked up from germline, CDR1 is SGHTA and CDR2 is FQGNSA. Here the CDR3 reads CASSLASLAGAPYEQYF. The CDR3 DNA reads TGTGCCAGCAGCTTAGCTTCCCTAGCGGGAGCCCCCTACGAGCAGTACTTC. Full variable domain (rest looked up from reference TRBV7-2 and TRBJ2-7): GAGVSQSPSNKVTEKGKDVELRCDPISGHTALYWYRQSLGQGLEFLIYFQGNSAPDKSGLPSDRFSAERTGGSVSTLTIQRTQQEDSAVYLCASSLASLAGAPYEQYFGPGTRLTVT.

The table lists this clonotype with a few counts. Written as DNA, the CDR3 is TGTGCCAGCAGCCTCTACAGGGATAACTACGAGCAGTACTTC. Amino acid sequence: CASSLYRDNYEQYF. The chain combines TRBV3-1 with TRBJ2-7, with a possible D match to TRBD1 (6 bases). This CDR3 is built from 14 residues. Germline V gives CDR1 LGHDT, CDR2 YNNKEL (reference sequence). The V end lost 4 bases, the J end lost 3 bases, and 13 bases lay between the germline ends.

V and J are TRBV4-1 and TRBJ1-1; 8 nucleotides match TRBD1. The ends lost 1 base at V and 0 bases at J; junction bases unmatched: 4. The CDR3 is made up of 16 amino acids. Per the germline V gene, CDR1 is MGHRA and CDR2 is YSYEKL. This CDR3 is CASSQADRAMNTEAFF. CDR3 DNA: TGCGCCAGCAGCCAAGCGGACAGGGCCATGAACACTGAAGCTTTCTTT.

The chain combines TRBV11-2 with TRBJ2-7; 10 bases agree with TRBD2. The CDR3 sequence is 16 residues long. Losses at the gene ends were 4 bases for V and 2 bases for J; bases not matched to a gene: 8. Germline V gene sequence: CDR1 SGHAT, CDR2 FQNNGV. CDR3 amino acids: CASSSKLAGMTYEQYF. In nucleotides, the CDR3 is TGTGCCAGCAGCTCAAAACTAGCGGGGATGACCTACGAGCAGTACTTC.

This clonotype was observed a handful of times. This chain connects TRBV4-3 to TRBJ2-7, with D possibly TRBD1 on 6 matching bases. V dropped 0 bases and J dropped 3 bases, with 18 bases sitting between them. Germline V CDR1 and CDR2: LGHNA, YSLEER. CDR3 length: 17 residues. The CDR3 nucleotides read TGCGCCAGCAGCCAAGATATAGGGGGAGCTCGAAGCTACGAGCAGTACTTC. Protein sequence: CASSQDIGGARSYEQYF.

This sequence joins TRBV10-2 and TRBJ2-4; 8 positions match TRBD1. Germline V CDR1 and CDR2: WSHSY, SAAADI. J gave up 7 bases and V 5 bases, and 1 base lay outside the gene matches. CDR3 length equals 12 residues. This CDR3 is CASSQGANIQYF. CDR3 in DNA: TGCGCCAGCAGTCAGGGGGCGAACATTCAGTACTTC.

This clonotype appeared a few times. The CDR3 DNA reads as TGTGCCAGCAGCCAAGATAGGCCAAACGAGCAGTACTTC. Encoded protein: CASSQDRPNEQYF. The chain couples TRBV3-1 to TRBJ2-7; D ambiguous. This CDR3 is 13 amino acids long. Germline lookup yields CDR1 LGHDT and CDR2 YNNKEL (reference sequence). V lost 0 bases, J lost 5 bases, and 8 bases lay in between.